This T cell receptor (beta chain) was captured in a study of shared clonotypes between healthy human individuals. On the study more broadly: Serving as donors were two women and a few men, whose ages spanned 18 to 49. Each donor contributed plates that comprised three CD4 naive, three CD4 memory, two CD8 naive and one CD8 memory.

On this clone itself: The same CDR3 arises from other DNA sequences in this sample as well.

Across several immunoSEQ plates, the genomic DNA of each subset was split evenly. Sequencing was performed with immunoSEQ multiplex PCR; in TCRdb, only in-frame clones are kept and a portion is missing. In the table there are some 2 million clones, roughly 94% of which are singletons. CDR1 and CDR2 from the germline V gene are ENHRY and SYGVKD. Trimming removed 0 bases from V and 1 base from J, with 6 bases in between. CDR3 size: 14 residues. The chain carries TRBV10-3 and TRBJ2-5; TRBD1 is a possible D gene (5 bases). Sequenced material: naive CD4+ T cells sorted from blood. As for subset: CD45RA+ positively selected. The TCR sequence derives from a man between 18 and 29 years old in good health. This CDR3 reads CAISESQGQETQYF. The CDR3 DNA reads as TGTGCCATCAGTGAGTCCCAGGGCCAAGAGACCCAGTACTTC.